This TCR beta chain was sequenced during a study of early T cells in non-severe SARS-CoV-2 infection. As for the study in general: Unsorted whole blood bulk RNA was sequenced, with unpaired chains.

The V gene lost 8 bases and the J gene lost 3 bases, with 14 bases spanning the gap. The germline CDR1 and CDR2 sequences are MNHEY and SMNVEV (reference sequence). CDR3 length: 14 residues. This clonotype was counted ten times or more. The target antigen is unknown. General study findings and limits: Sequences matched to VDJdb favored anti-spike CD8 responses, while private and CD4 specificities were missed.

Individual cDNA molecules received unique molecular identifiers. TCRdb passed the 5' RACE reads through MiXCR, listing each CDR3 protein once. The table shows tens of thousands of distinct CDR3 sequences, with about 3% occurring only once. This TCR was sampled from an adult who was a healthcare worker with PCR-confirmed SARS-CoV-2 infection or an uninfected control (not recorded which). The V gene is TRBV27, the J gene TRBJ1-5; D is ambiguous. The sequencing sample was made of whole blood. CDR3 nucleotide sequence: TGTGCCAGCGGTGCCCGAGAGAACAATCAGCCCCAGCATTTT. Amino acid sequence: CASGARENNQPQHF.